Following are 27 T cell receptor beta chains from one sample sequenced in a study of regulatory and conventional T cells in RAG deficiency. Clones were sequenced by immunoSEQ multiplex PCR, and TCRdb holds only the in-frame ones, with some missing. The sample lists 30,000 to 40,000 clones; 60% to 85% were seen once. Conventional CD4+ T cells were sorted from blood as CD25-low CD127-high cells. The same data also went into a second study, on regulatory T cells. This second study notes: Primers: 52 TRBV forward and 13 TRBJ reverse.

Material: CD4+ effector T cells sorted from blood. Receptors originate from a human donor in good health.

This clone was counted between two and nine times. The chain links TRBV5-1 to TRBJ1-6, with D tentatively TRBD1 (6 bases). This CDR3 contains 14 residues. Germline CDR1 is SGHRS and CDR2 is YFSETQ. Trimming cost V 4 bases and J 6 bases, with 11 bases left between them. Here the CDR3 DNA reads TGCGCCAGCAGCGGAGGACAGTTTAATTCACCCCTCCACTTT. Its protein product is CASSGGQFNSPLHF.

This chain links TRBV6-5 with TRBJ1-1; no reliable D call. This CDR3 is 15 amino acids long. V was shortened by 6 bases and J by 5 bases, with 19 bases between the two germline ends. Germline lookup yields CDR1 MNHEY and CDR2 SVGAGI. The CDR3 loop reads CASRGYGRWETEAFF. DNA of the CDR3: TGTGCCAGCAGAGGATACGGACGGTGGGAGACTGAAGCTTTCTTT.

V is TRBV5-4 and J is TRBJ1-1, with a possible D match to TRBD1 (5 bases). CDR3 length equals 15 residues. Per germline, CDR1 SGHNT and CDR2 YYREEE (reference sequence). The V gene lost 1 base and the J gene lost 1 base, with 11 bases spanning the gap. As DNA, the CDR3 is TGTGCCAGCAGCTTGAGGGGACCTAAGAACACTGAAGCTTTCTTT. Amino acid sequence: CASSLRGPKNTEAFF.

The chain links TRBV7-9 to TRBJ2-3; no firm D call. Trimming removed 3 bases at V and 2 bases at J, with 9 bases between. The CDR3 length is 14 residues. From germline, CDR1 is SEHNR and CDR2 FQNEAQ (reference sequence). CDR3 nucleotides: TGTGCCAGCAGCTTTCGGCAGGTCACAGATACGCAGTATTTT. Protein product: CASSFRQVTDTQYF.

V and J are TRBV6-1 and TRBJ2-3; D unresolved. The CDR3 has 12 residues. Germline values: CDR1 MNHNS, CDR2 SASEGT. V lost 8 bases to trimming and J lost 6 bases, with 12 bases between them. CDR3 in DNA: TGTGCCAGCTGGGTCCGAACGGATACGCAGTATTTT. Its translation: CASWVRTDTQYF.

This sequence joins TRBV5-8 and TRBJ2-3; TRBD1 matches at 8 bases. CDR3 size: 14 residues. Germline V gene sequence: CDR1 SGHTS, CDR2 YDEGEE. V trimming: 4 bases; J trimming: 2 bases; junction bases outside the gene matches: 3. The CDR3 nucleotides are TGTGCCAGCAGCAGGGACAGGTCCACAGATACGCAGTATTTT. It yields the protein CASSRDRSTDTQYF.

The V call is TRBV5-4, the J call TRBJ2-7; 8 nucleotides line up with TRBD1. The CDR3 has 15 residues. Germline V lookup: CDR1 SGHNT, CDR2 YYREEE (reference sequence). The trim removed 3 bases at V and 6 bases at J, leaving 11 bases unmatched. CDR3 sequence (DNA): TGTGCCAGCAGCTGGGGCCAGGGGACAGGCCTCGAGCAGTACTTC. This encodes CASSWGQGTGLEQYF.

The chain couples TRBV5-1 to TRBJ2-3; no clear D. The V end was cut by 0 bases, the J end by 4 bases, with 15 bases between. This CDR3 is built from 16 residues. In germline, CDR1 is SGHRS, CDR2 YFSETQ. The CDR3, as DNA: TGCGCCAGCAGCTTGGAGCTGTCCCAGGTAGCAGATACGCAGTATTTT. Amino acid sequence: CASSLELSQVADTQYF.

This clone turned up a few times. V gene TRBV30 combines with J gene TRBJ1-5; unclear D gene. Trimming removed 2 bases at V and 7 bases at J, with 6 bases between. The CDR3 has 11 amino acids. CDR1 and CDR2 (germline): GTSNPN, SVGIG (reference sequence). CDR3 nucleotide sequence: TGTGCCTGGAGTACGGGCCAGCCCCAGCATTTT. Its translation is CAWSTGQPQHF.

This clone was counted only a few times. The V call is TRBV2, the J call TRBJ1-2; weak D call: TRBD1 (5 bases). V lost 5 bases, J lost 2 bases, and 9 bases lay in between. The CDR3 spans 13 residues. Germline V gene sequence: CDR1 SNHLY, CDR2 FYNNEI. The DNA of the CDR3 is TGTGCCAGCAGTATCTGGACAAACTATGGCTACACCTTC. Amino acids: CASSIWTNYGYTF.

The genes are TRBV28 and TRBJ1-5; the D gene is possibly TRBD1 (5 bases). CDR1 MDHEN and CDR2 SYDVKM come from the germline V gene. Trimming removed 2 bases from V and 2 bases from J, with 10 bases in between. The CDR3 extends over 15 amino acids. In nucleotides, the CDR3 is TGTGCCAGCAGTTTAGCCTGGGGGGGCAATCAGCCCCAGCATTTT. The encoded protein is CASSLAWGGNQPQHF.

The chain links TRBV7-2 to TRBJ2-7; no clear D gene. V was clipped by 0 bases and J by 7 bases, with 7 bases between them. Germline V gives CDR1 SGHTA, CDR2 FQGNSA. This CDR3 is 12 amino acids long. This CDR3 is CASSLAQLEQYF. The CDR3 DNA follows: TGTGCCAGCAGCTTAGCACAGCTTGAGCAGTACTTC.

This clone was observed a few times. The rearrangement links TRBV7-8 to TRBJ1-5, with a weak D call TRBD1 (6 bases). This CDR3 spans 15 amino acids. Germline V gene sequence: CDR1 SGHVS, CDR2 FQNEAQ. V lost 0 bases and J lost 5, with 11 bases in between. CDR3 sequence (DNA): TGTGCCAGCAGCTTAGCGCGGGGGGGGCATCAGCCCCAGCATTTT. This translates into CASSLARGGHQPQHF.

CDR3 in amino acids: CASSTGTGGRYGYTF. The CDR3 DNA is TGTGCCAGCAGCACAGGGACAGGGGGGCGGTATGGCTACACCTTC. The chain is built from TRBV28 and TRBJ1-2, with 11 bases that match TRBD1. Looked up from germline, CDR1 is MDHEN and CDR2 is SYDVKM. Losses at the gene ends were 6 bases for V and 5 bases for J; bases not matched to a gene: 8. The CDR3 loop spans 15 amino acids.

The CDR3 nucleotides are TGTGCCAGCAGCTTGACGGATACACTAGGTTCACCCCTCCACTTT. Translating it yields CASSLTDTLGSPLHF. V is TRBV5-6 and J is TRBJ1-6, with no clear D. The CDR3 spans 15 residues. V dropped 1 base and J dropped 9 bases, with 14 bases sitting between them. Germline CDR1 SGHDT, CDR2 YYEEEE. Full variable domain (missing parts from reference TRBV5-6 and TRBJ1-6): DAGVTQSPTHLIKTRGQQVTLRCSPKSGHDTVSWYQQALGQGPQFIFQYYEEEERQRGNFPDRFSGHQFPNYSSELNVNALLLGDSALYLCASSLTDTLGSPLHFGNGTRLTVT.

The chain employs TRBV6-1 and TRBJ2-3; 8 positions agree with TRBD1. CDR3 length: 17 residues. With 4 bases clipped from V and 0 bases from J, the junction kept 9 bases outside the gene matches. Per the germline V gene, CDR1 is MNHNS and CDR2 is SASEGT. The CDR3 spells CASSAPPGQASTDTQYF. Written as DNA, the CDR3 is TGTGCCAGCAGTGCTCCCCCGGGACAGGCTAGCACAGATACGCAGTATTTT.

This clone was found once. J is TRBJ1-4 and V is TRBV18; D gene uncertain. The V gene's germline CDR1 is KGHSH and CDR2 LQKENI. The CDR3 loop spans 15 amino acids. V dropped 2 bases and J dropped 0 bases, with 7 bases sitting between them. Here the CDR3 reads CASSPGSSTNEKLFF. The CDR3, as DNA: TGTGCCAGCTCACCAGGGTCTTCAACTAATGAAAAACTGTTTTTT.

This sequence joins TRBV7-8 and TRBJ1-6; D not resolved. This CDR3 has 13 amino acids. V was cut by 1 base and J by 7 bases, with 5 bases left in between. Germline V gene sequence: CDR1 SGHVS, CDR2 FQNEAQ. CDR3 nucleotide sequence: TGTGCCAGCAGCTTAGAAGTAAATTCACCCCTCCACTTT. Its protein product is CASSLEVNSPLHF.

This clone was counted a few times. The rearrangement links TRBV6-5 to TRBJ1-5; D may be TRBD1 (6 bases). V lost 4 bases and J 2 bases, leaving 9 bases between the germline ends. Germline loops: CDR1 MNHEY, CDR2 SVGAGI. This CDR3 spans 14 amino acids. The CDR3, as DNA: TGTGCCAGCAGTTCGGACAGAGGCAATCAGCCCCAGCATTTT. It is translated as CASSSDRGNQPQHF.

Remarks on this clone: Mismatch with germline at one junction end may stem from a read error. The CDR3 loop reads CASRQQEICF. In nucleotides, the CDR3 is TGTGCCAGCAGGCAGCAGGAGATTTGCTTC. This chain uses TRBV6-1 with TRBJ2-4; D gene ambiguous. Germline V gives CDR1 MNHNS, CDR2 SASEGT. This CDR3 is built from 10 residues.

This chain uses TRBV6-6 with TRBJ2-7; D might be TRBD1 (5 bases). Germline loops: CDR1 MNHNY, CDR2 SVGAGI (reference sequence). The CDR3 extends over 14 amino acids. The V gene lost 2 bases and the J gene lost 3 bases, with 11 bases spanning the gap. The CDR3 nucleotides are TGTGCCAGCAGTTACGGGGCGGTAGACTACGAGCAGTACTTC. Its protein is CASSYGAVDYEQYF.

This sequence joins TRBV6-1 and TRBJ2-3; TRBD1 matches at 10 bases. CDR1 MNHNS and CDR2 SASEGT come from the germline V gene. The CDR3 spans 18 residues. V shed 1 base and J 2 bases; nucleotides not matched to a gene: 9. CDR3 amino acids: CASSEVASGTGATDTQYF. DNA for the CDR3: TGTGCCAGCAGTGAAGTCGCGTCAGGGACAGGGGCCACAGATACGCAGTATTTT.

This chain links TRBV19 with TRBJ1-2, with D perhaps TRBD1 (5 bases). V was shortened by 3 bases and J by 4 bases, with 12 bases between the two germline ends. CDR3 length: 14 amino acids. Germline CDR1 reads LNHDA; CDR2 reads SQIVND (reference sequence). CDR3 loop: CASSISSGGYGYTF. The CDR3 DNA sequence: TGTGCCAGTAGTATCTCATCTGGGGGCTATGGCTACACCTTC. The full variable domain, rest sourced from reference TRBV19 and TRBJ1-2, is DGGITQSPKYLFRKEGQNVTLSCEQNLNHDAMYWYRQDPGQGLRLIYYSQIVNDFQKGDIAEGYSVSREKKESFPLTVTSAQKNPTAFYLCASSISSGGYGYTFGSGTRLTVV.

This clone has only one observation. The V gene is TRBV28, the J gene TRBJ1-1; possibly TRBD1 for D (5 bases). The CDR3 loop spans 13 amino acids. Germline CDR1 is MDHEN and CDR2 is SYDVKM. V was shortened by 3 bases and J by 7 bases, with 12 bases between the two germline ends. The CDR3 nucleotides are TGTGCCAGCAGTTTGGGCAGGGAGGGTGAAGCTTTCTTT. It translates to CASSLGREGEAFF.

This clone was counted a single time. The rearrangement links TRBV30 to TRBJ1-3; D not resolved. Trimming removed 4 bases from V and 0 bases from J, with 13 bases in between. The CDR3 runs 15 residues. Germline values: CDR1 GTSNPN, CDR2 SVGIG (reference sequence). The CDR3 DNA reads TGTGCCTGGACGTCGACGGCCACCTCTGGAAACACCATATATTTT. Its translation: CAWTSTATSGNTIYF.

J is TRBJ1-5 and V is TRBV6-1, with D perhaps TRBD1 (6 bases). The CDR3 extends over 14 amino acids. The V end was cut by 1 base, the J end by 4 bases, with 8 bases between. Germline V gives CDR1 MNHNS, CDR2 SASEGT. The CDR3 region has the DNA TGTGCCAGCAGTGAAGGGGGGCCGAATCAGCCCCAGCATTTT. Its protein product is CASSEGGPNQPQHF.

This clone has only a few counts. This chain uses TRBV19 with TRBJ2-3, with 14 bases matching TRBD2. The CDR3 contains 17 residues. Per germline, CDR1 LNHDA and CDR2 SQIVND (reference sequence). Trimming at V came to 6 bases and at J to 5 bases, leaving 10 bases not matched to a gene. The CDR3 region is CASSRAPTSGGGDTQYF. In DNA form, the CDR3 reads TGTGCCAGTAGCAGGGCCCCGACTAGCGGGGGGGGAGATACGCAGTATTTT.